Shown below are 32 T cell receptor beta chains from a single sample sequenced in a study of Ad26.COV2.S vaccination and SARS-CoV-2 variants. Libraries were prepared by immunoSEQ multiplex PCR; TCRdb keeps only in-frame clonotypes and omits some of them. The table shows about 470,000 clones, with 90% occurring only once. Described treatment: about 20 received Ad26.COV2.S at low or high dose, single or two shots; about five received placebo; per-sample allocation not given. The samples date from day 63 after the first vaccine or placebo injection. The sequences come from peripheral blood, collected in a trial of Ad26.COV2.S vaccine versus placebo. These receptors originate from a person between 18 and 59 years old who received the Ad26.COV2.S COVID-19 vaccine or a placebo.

CDR3 DNA sequence: TGTGCCAGCAGCTCCCCCTCCCCAGGGAACACTGAAGCTTTCTTT. It yields the protein CASSSPSPGNTEAFF. This rearrangement joins TRBV12-1 to TRBJ1-1; the listed D gene, TRBD1, was not tested against the DNA. TRBV12-1 is designated a pseudogene. This CDR3 is built from 15 residues.

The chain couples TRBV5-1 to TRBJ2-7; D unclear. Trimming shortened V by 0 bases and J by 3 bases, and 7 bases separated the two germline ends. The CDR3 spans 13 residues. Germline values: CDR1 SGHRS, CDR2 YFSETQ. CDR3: CASSLANDYEQYF. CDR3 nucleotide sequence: TGCGCCAGCAGCTTGGCCAACGACTACGAGCAGTACTTC. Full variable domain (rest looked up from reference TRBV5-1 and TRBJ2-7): KAGVTQTPRYLIKTRGQQVTLSCSPISGHRSVSWYQQTPGQGLQFLFEYFSETQRNKGNFPGRFSGRQFSNSRSEMNVSTLELGDSALYLCASSLANDYEQYFGPGTRLTVT.

The DNA of the CDR3 is TGTGCCAGCAGTGGGCTTAGCGGGAGGGCTTCGGGGAATGAGCAGTTCTTC. As protein: CASSGLSGRASGNEQFF. The genes are TRBV6-1 and TRBJ2-1; 11 nucleotides agree with TRBD2. Germline V gives CDR1 MNHNS, CDR2 SASEGT. This CDR3 is 17 amino acids long. J gave up 7 bases and V 4 bases, and 12 bases lay outside the gene matches.

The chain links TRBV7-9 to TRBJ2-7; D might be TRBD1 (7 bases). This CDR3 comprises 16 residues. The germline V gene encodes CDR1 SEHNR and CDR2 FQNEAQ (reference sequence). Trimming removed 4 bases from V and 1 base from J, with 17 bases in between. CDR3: CASSSRGGTVSYEQYF. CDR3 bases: TGTGCCAGCAGCTCGAGGGGCGGGACAGTATCCTACGAGCAGTACTTC.

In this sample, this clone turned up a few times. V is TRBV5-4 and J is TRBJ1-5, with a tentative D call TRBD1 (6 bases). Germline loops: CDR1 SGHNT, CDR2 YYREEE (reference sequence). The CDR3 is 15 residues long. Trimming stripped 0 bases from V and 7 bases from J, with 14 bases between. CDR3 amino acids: CASSLARGQRQPQHF. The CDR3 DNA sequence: TGTGCCAGCAGCTTGGCCAGGGGTCAGAGGCAGCCCCAGCATTTT.

The CDR3 here is CSASSGRTYNEQFF. DNA for the CDR3: TGCAGTGCTAGTAGCGGGAGGACCTACAATGAGCAGTTCTTC. V gene TRBV20-1 combines with J gene TRBJ2-1, with TRBD2 matching 10 bases. Trimming at V came to 3 bases and at J to 2 bases, leaving 1 base not matched to a gene. The CDR3 contains 14 residues. CDR1 and CDR2 (germline): DFQATT, SNEGSKA (reference sequence).

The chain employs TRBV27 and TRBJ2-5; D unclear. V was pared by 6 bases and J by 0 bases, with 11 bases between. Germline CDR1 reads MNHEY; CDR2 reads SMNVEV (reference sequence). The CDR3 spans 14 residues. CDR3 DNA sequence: TGTGCCAGCAGCCGAGACAAAAACCAAGAGACCCAGTACTTC. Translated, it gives CASSRDKNQETQYF.

The CDR3 region is CASSQDQAIGELFF. CDR3 in DNA: TGTGCCAGCAGCCAAGACCAGGCGATCGGGGAGCTGTTTTTT. This sequence joins TRBV4-2 and TRBJ2-2, with D unresolved. In germline, CDR1 is LGHNA, CDR2 YNFKEQ. Trimming cost V 0 bases and J 7 bases, with 9 bases left between them. This CDR3 is built from 14 residues.

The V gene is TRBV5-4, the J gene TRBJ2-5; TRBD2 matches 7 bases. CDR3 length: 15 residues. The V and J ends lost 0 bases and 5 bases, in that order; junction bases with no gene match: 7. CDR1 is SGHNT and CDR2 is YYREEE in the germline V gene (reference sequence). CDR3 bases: TGTGCCAGCAGCTTGGATGGACTAGTCCGGGAGACCCAGTACTTC. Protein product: CASSLDGLVRETQYF.

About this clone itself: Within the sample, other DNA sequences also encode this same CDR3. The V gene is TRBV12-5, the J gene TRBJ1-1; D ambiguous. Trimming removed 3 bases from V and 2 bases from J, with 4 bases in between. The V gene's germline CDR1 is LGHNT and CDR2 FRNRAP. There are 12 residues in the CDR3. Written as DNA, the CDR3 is TGTGCTAGTGGTTTAGGAAACACTGAAGCTTTCTTT. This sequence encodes CASGLGNTEAFF.

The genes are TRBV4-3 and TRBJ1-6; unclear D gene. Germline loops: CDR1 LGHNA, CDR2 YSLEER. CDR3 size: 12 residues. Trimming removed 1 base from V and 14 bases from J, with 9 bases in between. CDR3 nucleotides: TGCGCCAGCAGCCAAGTCGGAACGGCCCTCCACTTT. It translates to CASSQVGTALHF.

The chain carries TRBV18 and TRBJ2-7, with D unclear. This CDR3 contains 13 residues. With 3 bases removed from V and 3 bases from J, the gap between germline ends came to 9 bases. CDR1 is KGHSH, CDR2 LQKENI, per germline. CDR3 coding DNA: TGTGCCAGCTCACCGGTTCGCGACTACGAGCAGTACTTC. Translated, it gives CASSPVRDYEQYF.

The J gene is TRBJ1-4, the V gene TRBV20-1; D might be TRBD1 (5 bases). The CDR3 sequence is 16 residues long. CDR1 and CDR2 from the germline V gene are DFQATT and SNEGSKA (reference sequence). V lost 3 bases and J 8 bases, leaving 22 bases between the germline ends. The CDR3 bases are TGCAGTGCTAGTCCCCGACCGGGACCCCTTTGGGAAAAACTGTTTTTT. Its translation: CSASPRPGPLWEKLFF.

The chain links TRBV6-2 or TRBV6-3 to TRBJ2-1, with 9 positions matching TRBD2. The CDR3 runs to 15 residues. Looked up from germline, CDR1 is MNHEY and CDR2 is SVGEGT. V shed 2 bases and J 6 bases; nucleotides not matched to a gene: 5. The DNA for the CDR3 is TGTGCCAGCAGTTACGGCCTAGCGGGGCTCAATGAGCAGTTCTTC. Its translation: CASSYGLAGLNEQFF.

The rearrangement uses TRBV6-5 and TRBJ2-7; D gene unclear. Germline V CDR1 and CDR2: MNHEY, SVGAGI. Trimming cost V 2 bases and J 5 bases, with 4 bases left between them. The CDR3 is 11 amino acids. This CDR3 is CASSYRDEQYF. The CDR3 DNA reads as TGTGCCAGCAGTTACAGGGACGAGCAGTACTTC.

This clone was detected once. CDR3 bases: TGTGCCAGCAGCTTGACTAAAGAGACCCAGTACTTC. It codes for CASSLTKETQYF. The rearrangement joins TRBV7-2 to TRBJ2-5; TRBD2 might be the D (5 bases). Germline values: CDR1 SGHTA, CDR2 FQGNSA. The CDR3 consists of 12 residues. V was clipped by 3 bases and J by 3 bases, with 5 bases between them.

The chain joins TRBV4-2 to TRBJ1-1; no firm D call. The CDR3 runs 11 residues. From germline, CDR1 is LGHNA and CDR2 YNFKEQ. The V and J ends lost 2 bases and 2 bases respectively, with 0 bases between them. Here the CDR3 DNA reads TGTGCCAGCAGCCAAAACACTGAAGCTTTCTTT. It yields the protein CASSQNTEAFF.

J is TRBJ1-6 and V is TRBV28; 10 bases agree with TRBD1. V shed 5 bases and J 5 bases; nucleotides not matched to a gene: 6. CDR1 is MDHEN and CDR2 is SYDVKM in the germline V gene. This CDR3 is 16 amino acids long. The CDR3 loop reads CASSPRQGADNSPLHF. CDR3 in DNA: TGTGCCAGCAGTCCCCGACAGGGGGCGGATAATTCACCCCTCCACTTT.

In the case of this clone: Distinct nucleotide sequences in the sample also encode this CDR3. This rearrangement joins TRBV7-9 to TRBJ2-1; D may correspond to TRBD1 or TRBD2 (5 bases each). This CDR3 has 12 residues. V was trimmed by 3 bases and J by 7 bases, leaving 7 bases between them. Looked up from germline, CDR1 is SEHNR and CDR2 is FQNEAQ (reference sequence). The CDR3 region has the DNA TGTGCCAGCAGCTTGGGGACGAATGAGCAGTTCTTC. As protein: CASSLGTNEQFF.

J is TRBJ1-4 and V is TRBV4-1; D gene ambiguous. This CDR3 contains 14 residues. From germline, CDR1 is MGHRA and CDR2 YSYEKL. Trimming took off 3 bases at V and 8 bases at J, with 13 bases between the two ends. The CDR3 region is CASSQASGGEKLFF. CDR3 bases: TGCGCCAGCAGCCAGGCCAGTGGAGGCGAAAAACTGTTTTTT.

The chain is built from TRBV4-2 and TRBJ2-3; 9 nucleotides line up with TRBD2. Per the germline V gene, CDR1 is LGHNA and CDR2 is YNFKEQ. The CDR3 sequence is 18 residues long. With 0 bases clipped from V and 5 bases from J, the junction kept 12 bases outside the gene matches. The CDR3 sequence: CASSQEAASGTRGDTQYF. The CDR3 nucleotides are TGTGCCAGCAGCCAAGAAGCGGCTAGCGGGACCCGGGGAGATACGCAGTATTTT.

CDR3 protein: CASSGTGELFF. As DNA, the CDR3 is TGTGCCAGCAGCGGCACCGGGGAGCTGTTTTTT. The rearrangement uses TRBV13 and TRBJ2-2; the D is unclear. Germline-derived CDR1 and CDR2 are PRHDT and FYEKMQ (reference sequence). The V gene lost 5 bases and the J gene lost 4 bases, with 2 bases spanning the gap. This CDR3 is built from 11 residues.

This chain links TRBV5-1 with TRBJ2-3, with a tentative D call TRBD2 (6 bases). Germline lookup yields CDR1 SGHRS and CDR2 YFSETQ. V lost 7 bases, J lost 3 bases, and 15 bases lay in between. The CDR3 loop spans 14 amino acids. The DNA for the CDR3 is TGCGCCAGCTCGGAGGGTTCTGGGACAGATACGCAGTATTTT. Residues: CASSEGSGTDTQYF.

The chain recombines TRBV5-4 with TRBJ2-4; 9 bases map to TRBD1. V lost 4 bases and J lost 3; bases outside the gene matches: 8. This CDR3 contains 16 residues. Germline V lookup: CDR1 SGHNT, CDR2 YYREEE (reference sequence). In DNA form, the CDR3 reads TGTGCCAGCAGCGGCGCCGGGACAGGGATCAAAAACATTCAGTACTTC. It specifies CASSGAGTGIKNIQYF.

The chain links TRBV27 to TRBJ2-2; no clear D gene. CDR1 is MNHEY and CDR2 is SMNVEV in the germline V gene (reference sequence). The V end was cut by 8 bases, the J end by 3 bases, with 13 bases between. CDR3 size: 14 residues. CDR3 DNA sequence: TGTGCCAGCGCACCCCTTAGACACACCGGGGAGCTGTTTTTT. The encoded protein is CASAPLRHTGELFF.

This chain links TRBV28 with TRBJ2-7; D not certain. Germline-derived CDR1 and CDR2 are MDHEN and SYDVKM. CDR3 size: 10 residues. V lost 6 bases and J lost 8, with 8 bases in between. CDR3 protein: CASRGWQQYF. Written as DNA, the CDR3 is TGTGCCAGCAGGGGGTGGCAGCAGTACTTC.

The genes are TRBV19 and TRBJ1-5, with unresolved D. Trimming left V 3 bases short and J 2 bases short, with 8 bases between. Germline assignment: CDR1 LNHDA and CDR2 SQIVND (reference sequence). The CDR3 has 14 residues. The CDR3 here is CASSIVGGNQPQHF. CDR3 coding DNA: TGTGCCAGTAGTATTGTCGGGGGCAATCAGCCCCAGCATTTT.

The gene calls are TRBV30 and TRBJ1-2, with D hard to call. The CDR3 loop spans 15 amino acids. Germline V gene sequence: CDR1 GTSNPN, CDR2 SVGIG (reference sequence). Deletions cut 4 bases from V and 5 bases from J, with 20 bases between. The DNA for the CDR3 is TGTGCCTGGACTTCAACACGGGGATCCTCTTATGGCTACACCTTC. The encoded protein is CAWTSTRGSSYGYTF.

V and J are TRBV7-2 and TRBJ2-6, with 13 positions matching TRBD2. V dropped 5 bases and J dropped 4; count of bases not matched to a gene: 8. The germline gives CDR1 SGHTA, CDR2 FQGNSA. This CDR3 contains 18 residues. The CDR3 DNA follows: TGTGCCAGCAGCCCCAGACTAGCGGGAGGCCTGGGGGCCAACGTCCTGACTTTC. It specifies CASSPRLAGGLGANVLTF.

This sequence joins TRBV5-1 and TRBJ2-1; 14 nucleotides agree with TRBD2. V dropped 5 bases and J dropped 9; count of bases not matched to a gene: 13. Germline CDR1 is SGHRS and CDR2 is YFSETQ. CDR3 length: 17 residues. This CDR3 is CASSLAGTSGSTGEQFF. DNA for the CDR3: TGCGCCAGCAGTCTAGCCGGGACTAGCGGGAGTACGGGTGAGCAGTTCTTC.

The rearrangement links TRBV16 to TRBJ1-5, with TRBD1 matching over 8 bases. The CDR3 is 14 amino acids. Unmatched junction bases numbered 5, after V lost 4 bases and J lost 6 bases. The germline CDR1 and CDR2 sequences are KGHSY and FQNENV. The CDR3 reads CASSRGQGGQPQHF. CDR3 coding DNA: TGTGCCAGCAGCCGAGGACAGGGAGGTCAGCCCCAGCATTTT.

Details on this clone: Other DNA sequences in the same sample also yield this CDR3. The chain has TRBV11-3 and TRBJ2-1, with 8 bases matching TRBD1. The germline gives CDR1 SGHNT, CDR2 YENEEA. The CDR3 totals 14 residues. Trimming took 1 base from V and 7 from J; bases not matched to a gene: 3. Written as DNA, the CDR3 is TGTGCCAGCAGCTTAGGTGGACAGGGTAATGAGCAGTTCTTC. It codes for CASSLGGQGNEQFF. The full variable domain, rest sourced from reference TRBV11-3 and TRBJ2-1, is EAGVVQSPRYKIIEKKQPVAFWCNPISGHNTLYWYLQNLGQGPELLIRYENEEAVDDSQLPKDRFSAERLKGVDSTLKIQPAELGDSAVYLCASSLGGQGNEQFFGPGTRLTVL.